One sample yielded the 23 T cell receptor beta chains listed below, sequenced in a study. From the RT-PCR reads, TCRdb called clonotypes with MiXCR, one entry per CDR3 protein. This table holds about 700,000 distinct CDR3 sequences, approximately 15% found once. What was sequenced was memory CD4+ T cells from blood. These receptors were obtained from a female donor in good health, serving as a healthy control.

This clonotype was detected only a few times. The CDR3 sequence: CASSLRGDTPYEQYF. CDR3 coding DNA: TGCGCCAGCAGCCTCCGGGGGGACACCCCCTACGAGCAGTACTTC. The chain joins TRBV5-1 to TRBJ2-7, with a tentative D call TRBD2 (7 bases). The CDR3 contains 15 residues. Between the trimmed V and J ends, which lost 4 bases and 2 bases, there was a span of 16 bases. Germline CDR1 and CDR2: SGHRS and YFSETQ.

The chain uses TRBV3-1 and TRBJ1-3; D not resolved. Germline V CDR1 and CDR2: LGHDT, YNNKEL (reference sequence). Trimming pared 4 bases from V and 3 bases from J, leaving 10 bases between. This CDR3 is 14 amino acids long. The CDR3 DNA is TGTGCCAGCAGCCCACGACGGCATGGAAACACCATATATTTT. Translation: CASSPRRHGNTIYF.

The DNA for the CDR3 is TGTGCCAGCAGCTTAATCGGGACTAGTGTTCATGAGCAGTTCTTC. Translation gives CASSLIGTSVHEQFF. V gene TRBV7-8 combines with J gene TRBJ2-1; TRBD2 agrees at 8 bases. The trim removed 2 bases at V and 8 bases at J, leaving 8 bases unmatched. This CDR3 comprises 15 residues. The germline CDR1 and CDR2 sequences are SGHVS and FQNEAQ.

This chain uses TRBV4-3 with TRBJ1-2, with D perhaps matching TRBD1 (5 bases). With 0 bases removed from V and 6 bases from J, the gap between germline ends came to 17 bases. This CDR3 has 16 residues. Germline V gene sequence: CDR1 LGHNA, CDR2 YSLEER. The CDR3 nucleotides are TGCGCCAGCAGCCAAGATCGTCGGGGGGAAGTCCATGGCTACACCTTC. Translation gives CASSQDRRGEVHGYTF.

This clonotype was observed a handful of times. V gene TRBV5-6 combines with J gene TRBJ1-5; D gene uncertain. Looked up from germline, CDR1 is SGHDT and CDR2 is YYEEEE. Trimming stripped 3 bases from V and 0 bases from J, with 7 bases between. CDR3 length equals 14 residues. In DNA, the CDR3 is TGTGCCAGCAGCTATTTAAATAGCAATCAGCCCCAGCATTTT. Amino acid sequence: CASSYLNSNQPQHF.

V usage is TRBV2 and J usage is TRBJ1-5; D is undetermined. The CDR3 runs to 14 residues. Trimming left V 8 bases short and J 0 bases short, with 11 bases between. Looked up from germline, CDR1 is SNHLY and CDR2 is FYNNEI. In DNA, the CDR3 is TGTGCCAGCCTCGCCGTTAATAGCAATCAGCCCCAGCATTTT. This translates into CASLAVNSNQPQHF. Together with reference TRBV2 and TRBJ1-5, the CDR3 gives the full variable domain: EPEVTQTPSHQVTQMGQEVILRCVPISNHLYFYWYRQILGQKVEFLVSFYNNEISEKSEIFDDQFSVERPDGSNFTLKIRSTKLEDSAMYFCASLAVNSNQPQHFGDGTRLSIL.

Comment on this clonotype: Being one base from a much bigger clone, this may be a read error. V gene TRBV12-3 or TRBV12-4 combines with J gene TRBJ2-2, with 9 bases that match TRBD1. The CDR3 extends over 15 amino acids. Trimming cost V 6 bases and J 7 bases; bases outside gene matches: 9. The CDR3 DNA is TGTGCCAGCAGCCAAGGGACAGGGCGGAACGGGGAGCTGTTTTTT. This sequence encodes CASSQGTGRNGELFF.

The table lists this clonotype with a few counts. CDR3 loop: CASSGQGRGDTQYF. The CDR3 DNA reads as TGTGCCAGCAGCGGACAGGGGAGGGGAGATACGCAGTATTTT. The rearrangement links TRBV5-8 to TRBJ2-3; 9 nucleotides agree with TRBD1. CDR1 is SGHTS and CDR2 is YDEGEE in the germline V gene. This CDR3 is built from 14 residues. V was pared by 4 bases and J by 5 bases, with 5 bases of the junction left unmatched.

This clonotype was detected ten times or more. J is TRBJ2-6 and V is TRBV7-3; TRBD1 matches 10 bases. This CDR3 comprises 15 residues. The germline CDR1 and CDR2 sequences are SGHTA and FQGTGA. V lost 4 bases, J lost 4 bases, and 1 base stayed unmatched. The CDR3 spells CASSWTGGGANVLTF. The CDR3 region has the DNA TGTGCCAGCAGCTGGACAGGGGGGGGGGCCAACGTCCTGACTTTC.

The chain employs TRBV18 and TRBJ1-1; possible D gene TRBD1, 5 bases. Germline V lookup: CDR1 KGHSH, CDR2 LQKENI. The V and J ends lost 3 bases and 11 bases respectively, with 13 bases between them. CDR3 size: 12 residues. CDR3 in DNA: TGTGCCAGCTCACCCACGACGGGGGATGCTTTCTTT. It codes for CASSPTTGDAFF.

This clonotype was found a few times. The J gene is TRBJ2-2, the V gene TRBV20-1, with TRBD2 matching over 7 bases. V dropped 2 bases and J dropped 5; count of bases not matched to a gene: 5. This CDR3 comprises 14 residues. Looked up from germline, CDR1 is DFQATT and CDR2 is SNEGSKA (reference sequence). CDR3 coding DNA: TGCAGTGCTAGACGGGCTAGCGGTACCGGGGAGCTGTTTTTT. Amino acids: CSARRASGTGELFF.

The chain combines TRBV25-1 with TRBJ1-2, with a weak D call TRBD1 (5 bases). This CDR3 is 14 amino acids long. The ends were cut back, 2 bases at V and 4 bases at J, with 11 bases in the middle. The germline V gene has CDR1 MGHDK and CDR2 SYGVNS. For the CDR3, the DNA is TGTGCCAGCAGTGAACTCGGGGGAAGCTATGGCTACACCTTC. Its translation is CASSELGGSYGYTF.

In its sample, this clonotype was seen a few times. The chain uses TRBV7-9 and TRBJ1-4; 7 bases fit TRBD1. V lost 5 bases to trimming and J lost 0 bases; unmatched junction nucleotides: 12. The CDR3 loop spans 18 amino acids. Germline CDR1 and CDR2: SEHNR and FQNEAQ (reference sequence). CDR3 protein: CASSEGTASVATNEKLFF. The CDR3 DNA is TGTGCCAGCAGCGAAGGGACAGCGTCCGTTGCAACTAATGAAAAACTGTTTTTT.

V is TRBV19 and J is TRBJ1-1; perhaps TRBD1 as D (5 bases). Deletions cut 9 bases from V and 5 bases from J, with 16 bases between. Germline V gene sequence: CDR1 LNHDA, CDR2 SQIVND (reference sequence). The CDR3 contains 13 residues. The CDR3 DNA reads TGTGCCAGAATGAACCGGGGGGTGACTGAAGCTTTCTTT. Translation gives CARMNRGVTEAFF. Looking up the rest from reference TRBV19 and TRBJ1-1 gives the full variable domain: DGGITQSPKYLFRKEGQNVTLSCEQNLNHDAMYWYRQDPGQGLRLIYYSQIVNDFQKGDIAEGYSVSREKKESFPLTVTSAQKNPTAFYLCARMNRGVTEAFFGQGTRLTVV.

This clonotype was detected ten times or more. The rearrangement joins TRBV20-1 to TRBJ1-2; 9 nucleotides line up with TRBD1. The CDR3 is made up of 13 amino acids. Germline V CDR1 and CDR2: DFQATT, SNEGSKA (reference sequence). The J segment lost 5 bases and the V segment lost 6 bases, leaving 7 bases of the junction unmatched. The CDR3 bases are TGCAGTGCAACCGGGACAGGGCCTTATGGCTACACCTTC. As protein: CSATGTGPYGYTF.

This clonotype showed up just a few times. The chain has TRBV15 and TRBJ2-7; 10 bases match TRBD2. V shed 3 bases, J shed 0 bases, and the junction held 5 bases outside the gene matches. Per germline, CDR1 LNHNV and CDR2 YYDKDF (reference sequence). The CDR3 is 16 residues long. This chain's CDR3 is CATSRTSGSFSYEQYF. The CDR3 DNA follows: TGTGCCACCAGCAGGACTAGCGGGTCCTTCTCCTACGAGCAGTACTTC.

This clonotype showed up many times. As DNA, the CDR3 is TGTGCCAGCAGGGGGGCATATACGCAGTATTTT. Residues: CASRGAYTQYF. This rearrangement joins TRBV28 to TRBJ2-3; possibly TRBD1 for D (6 bases). CDR3 length: 11 residues. Germline values: CDR1 MDHEN, CDR2 SYDVKM. V was trimmed by 6 bases and J by 7 bases, leaving 8 bases between them.

This clonotype appeared a few times. This CDR3 is CSAISGTGGEEQYF. CDR3 nucleotides: TGCAGTGCGATAAGCGGGACAGGGGGCGAAGAGCAGTACTTC. This chain uses TRBV20-1 with TRBJ2-7; 12 positions match TRBD1. The CDR3 sequence is 14 residues long. V shed 6 bases and J 7 bases; nucleotides not matched to a gene: 10. CDR1 and CDR2 (germline): DFQATT, SNEGSKA (reference sequence).

This clonotype was detected a few times. One junction end disagrees with the germline gene, perhaps due to a read error. The J gene is TRBJ2-1, the V gene TRBV6-5, with TRBD1 matching 9 bases. CDR1 is MNHEY, CDR2 SVGAGI, per germline. The CDR3 is made up of 15 amino acids. For the CDR3, the DNA is TGTGCCAGCGGAAAACAGGGGGCGACGTACAATGACCAGTTCTTC. Protein: CASGKQGATYNDQFF.

The V and J genes are TRBV11-2 and TRBJ2-1; D perhaps matches TRBD2 (6 bases). This CDR3 is built from 16 residues. CDR1 is SGHAT, CDR2 FQNNGV, per germline. Trimming took 1 base from V and 6 from J, leaving 16 bases between them. The CDR3 is CASSLGLTWDSNEQFF. The CDR3 DNA follows: TGTGCCAGCAGCTTAGGTCTAACTTGGGACTCCAATGAGCAGTTCTTC.

On this clonotype: Given the absence of the conserved phenylalanine or tryptophan at the CDR3 end, a read error is likely. The chain uses TRBV18 and TRBJ1-2, with D tentatively TRBD1 (5 bases). V was trimmed by 2 bases and J by 8 bases, leaving 15 bases between them. The germline V gene has CDR1 KGHSH and CDR2 LQKENI. The CDR3 is 14 amino acids. The CDR3 spells CASSPGDDSRGYTL. CDR3 sequence (DNA): TGTGCCAGCTCACCAGGGGACGACAGTCGGGGCTACACCTTA.

This clonotype occurred a few times. V and J are TRBV20-1 and TRBJ1-5; D is ambiguous. Germline-derived CDR1 and CDR2 are DFQATT and SNEGSKA (reference sequence). This CDR3 region has 12 residues. V lost 4 bases and J 5 bases, leaving 9 bases between the germline ends. The CDR3 DNA is TGCAGTGCTAAACGCAAAGATCAGCCCCAGCATTTT. This codes for CSAKRKDQPQHF.

The gene calls are TRBV27 and TRBJ2-2; 13 bases agree with TRBD2. The length of the CDR3 is 17 residues. Germline V gene sequence: CDR1 MNHEY, CDR2 SMNVEV (reference sequence). Trimming took 11 bases from V and 2 from J; bases not matched to a gene: 11. The CDR3 loop is CACGTSGNLGNTGELFF. The CDR3 coding sequence is TGTGCCTGCGGGACTAGCGGGAATTTGGGTAACACCGGGGAGCTGTTTTTT.